The 18 T cell receptor beta chains below all came from one sample that was sequenced in a study of blood T cell repertoires in COVID-19. Libraries were prepared by immunoSEQ multiplex PCR; TCRdb keeps only in-frame clonotypes and omits some of them. The sample holds about 130,000 clones, roughly 88% seen once. Material: peripheral blood. These receptors were obtained from a man aged 50-59 years with acute or convalescent COVID-19.

The chain carries TRBV6-5 and TRBJ1-2; D possibly corresponds to TRBD1 (5 bases). From germline, CDR1 is MNHEY and CDR2 SVGAGI. CDR3 length equals 15 residues. V was trimmed by 0 bases and J by 5 bases, leaving 13 bases between them. CDR3 nucleotide sequence: TGTGCCAGCAGTTACTCGGGGCGCAGATCGTATGGCTACACCTTC. Residues: CASSYSGRRSYGYTF.

The chain joins TRBV2 to TRBJ2-6; perhaps TRBD1 as D (5 bases). There are 15 residues in the CDR3. Trimming removed 4 bases from V and 2 bases from J, with 9 bases in between. CDR1 is SNHLY and CDR2 is FYNNEI in the germline V gene. The CDR3 loop reads CASSVGRAGANVLTF. CDR3 DNA sequence: TGTGCCAGCAGTGTGGGCAGGGCTGGGGCCAACGTCCTGACTTTC.

The J gene is TRBJ1-2, the V gene TRBV29-1; the D gene is possibly TRBD1 (5 bases). CDR3 size: 14 residues. V lost 4 bases and J lost 4, with 16 bases in between. Per the germline V gene, CDR1 is SQVTM and CDR2 is ANQGSEA. The CDR3, as DNA: TGCAGCGTTGGGGAGGGAGGGGAAGGCTATGGCTACACCTTC. Amino acids: CSVGEGGEGYGYTF. The variable domain in full, with the rest retrieved from reference TRBV29-1 and TRBJ1-2, is SAVISQKPSRDICQRGTSLTIQCQVDSQVTMMFWYRQQPGQSLTLIATANQGSEATYESGFVIDKFPISRPNLTFSTLTVSNMSPEDSSIYLCSVGEGGEGYGYTFGSGTRLTVV.

In this sample, this clone turned up once. The sample has other DNA sequences that encode this CDR3 too. The chain carries TRBV18 and TRBJ1-2; TRBD1 might be the D (5 bases). Germline CDR1 and CDR2: KGHSH and LQKENI. V was pared by 6 bases and J by 1 base, with 9 bases between. This CDR3 spans 13 amino acids. CDR3 sequence reads: CASSPDSNYGYTF. The CDR3 nucleotides are TGTGCCAGCTCCCCCGACAGTAACTATGGCTACACCTTC.

With regard to this clone: The junction and the germline gene differ at one end; a read error may be behind it. V is TRBV7-9 and J is TRBJ1-4; D possibly corresponds to TRBD1 (5 bases). The CDR3 covers 13 residues. CDR1 is SEHNR, CDR2 FQNEAQ, per germline (reference sequence). The CDR3 sequence is CASTPNGDSRAVF. The CDR3 DNA reads TGTGCCAGCACCCCGAACGGGGACTCGCGGGCCGTTTTT. Looking up the rest from reference TRBV7-9 and TRBJ1-4 gives the full variable domain: DTGVSQNPRHKITKRGQNVTFRCDPISEHNRLYWYRQTLGQGPEFLTYFQNEAQLEKSRLLSDRFSAERPKGSFSTLEIQRTEQGDSAMYLCASTPNGDSRAVFGSGTQLSVL.

The V gene is TRBV27, the J gene TRBJ2-7; 7 bases match TRBD2. The CDR3 length is 13 residues. Trimming at V came to 4 bases and at J to 3 bases, leaving 3 bases not matched to a gene. Per the germline V gene, CDR1 is MNHEY and CDR2 is SMNVEV (reference sequence). For the CDR3, the DNA is TGTGCCAGCAGTTGGGGCGGGGGCTACGAGCAGTACTTC. It yields the protein CASSWGGGYEQYF.

The V and J genes are TRBV5-4 and TRBJ2-3, with TRBD2 matching 13 bases. The V segment lost 3 bases and the J segment 4 bases; nucleotides outside the gene matches: 8. Germline V gene lookup returns CDR1 SGHNT and CDR2 YYREEE (reference sequence). This CDR3 comprises 17 residues. CDR3 nucleotide sequence: TGTGCCAGCAGCTGGAAGTTGACTAGCGGGGGGTCAGATACGCAGTATTTT. Translating gives CASSWKLTSGGSDTQYF. Using reference TRBV5-4 and TRBJ2-3 for the parts outside the CDR3, the full variable domain is ETGVTQSPTHLIKTRGQQVTLRCSSQSGHNTVSWYQQALGQGPQFIFQYYREEENGRGNFPPRFSGLQFPNYSSELNVNALELDDSALYLCASSWKLTSGGSDTQYFGPGTRLTVL.

This clone qualifies as hyperexpanded. V gene TRBV4-1 combines with J gene TRBJ2-6, with 10 bases identical to TRBD2. The CDR3 covers 20 residues. Germline assignment: CDR1 MGHRA and CDR2 YSYEKL. J was trimmed by 1 base and V by 2 bases; bases with no gene match: 11. CDR3: CASSQSGASGGSSGANVLTF. CDR3 DNA: TGCGCCAGCAGCCAAAGCGGAGCTAGCGGGGGTTCATCTGGGGCCAACGTCCTGACTTTC.

The chain employs TRBV29-1 and TRBJ1-1, with no clear D. Looked up from germline, CDR1 is SQVTM and CDR2 is ANQGSEA. V was trimmed by 6 bases and J by 4 bases, leaving 12 bases between them. The CDR3 has 12 amino acids. The DNA of the CDR3 is TGCAGCGTCGCTCCCCTCGGCACTGAAGCTTTCTTT. As protein: CSVAPLGTEAFF. Full variable domain (missing parts from reference TRBV29-1 and TRBJ1-1): SAVISQKPSRDICQRGTSLTIQCQVDSQVTMMFWYRQQPGQSLTLIATANQGSEATYESGFVIDKFPISRPNLTFSTLTVSNMSPEDSSIYLCSVAPLGTEAFFGQGTRLTVV.

The rearrangement joins TRBV7-8 to TRBJ2-6; TRBD1 matches at 7 bases. Germline V CDR1 and CDR2: SGHVS, FQNEAQ. CDR3 length equals 14 residues. Trimming cost V 6 bases and J 2 bases; bases outside gene matches: 1. The CDR3 is CASRGTAGANVLTF. DNA of the CDR3: TGTGCCAGCAGGGGGACAGCTGGGGCCAACGTCCTGACTTTC.

CDR3 in amino acids: CASSLGNSYAYEQYF. The CDR3 coding sequence is TGCGCCAGCAGCTTGGGCAACAGTTACGCCTACGAGCAGTACTTC. The chain is built from TRBV5-1 and TRBJ2-7; D remains unclear. There are 15 residues in the CDR3. Trimming cost V 0 bases and J 2 bases, with 12 bases left between them. Germline CDR1 and CDR2: SGHRS and YFSETQ. The full variable domain, completed using reference TRBV5-1 and TRBJ2-7, is KAGVTQTPRYLIKTRGQQVTLSCSPISGHRSVSWYQQTPGQGLQFLFEYFSETQRNKGNFPGRFSGRQFSNSRSEMNVSTLELGDSALYLCASSLGNSYAYEQYFGPGTRLTVT.

The gene calls are TRBV6-6 and TRBJ2-5; possibly TRBD1 for D (6 bases). This CDR3 is built from 14 residues. Germline CDR1 MNHNY, CDR2 SVGAGI (reference sequence). Trimming cost V 6 bases and J 2 bases, with 13 bases left between them. The CDR3 sequence: CASRQGVWQETQYF. For the CDR3, the DNA is TGTGCCAGCAGACAGGGTGTCTGGCAAGAGACCCAGTACTTC.

The V gene is TRBV5-1, the J gene TRBJ2-2; 7 bases match TRBD2. The length of the CDR3 is 16 residues. In germline, CDR1 is SGHRS, CDR2 YFSETQ. V dropped 0 bases and J dropped 5; count of bases not matched to a gene: 7. The CDR3 bases are TGCGCCAGCAGCTTGGGGACTAGAGATATAACCGGGGAGCTGTTTTTT. Its protein product is CASSLGTRDITGELFF.

This chain links TRBV11-3 with TRBJ2-1; 8 bases fit TRBD2. CDR1 SGHNT and CDR2 YENEEA come from the germline V gene. The J segment lost 9 bases and the V segment lost 5 bases, leaving 9 bases of the junction unmatched. The CDR3 covers 14 residues. The CDR3 sequence is CASSRGLAGGEQFF. The CDR3, as DNA: TGTGCCAGCAGCCGAGGGCTAGCGGGCGGTGAGCAGTTCTTC.

The V call is TRBV7-6, the J call TRBJ1-5; D may be TRBD1 (5 bases). CDR1 is SGHVS, CDR2 FNYEAQ, per germline. The CDR3 has 15 amino acids. Trimming pared 3 bases from V and 11 bases from J, leaving 20 bases between. CDR3 amino acids: CASSLDGGKGPAQHF. CDR3 nucleotides: TGTGCCAGCAGCTTGGACGGGGGAAAGGGCCCGGCCCAGCATTTT. Full variable domain (outside the CDR3, taken from reference TRBV7-6 and TRBJ1-5): GAGVSQSPRYKVTKRGQDVALRCDPISGHVSLYWYRQALGQGPEFLTYFNYEAQQDKSGLPNDRFSAERPEGSISTLTIQRTEQRDSAMYRCASSLDGGKGPAQHFGDGTRLSIL.

V and J are TRBV7-9 and TRBJ1-5; D is undetermined. This CDR3 has 17 residues. Trimming stripped 3 bases from V and 4 bases from J, with 19 bases between. Germline loops: CDR1 SEHNR, CDR2 FQNEAQ (reference sequence). The DNA for the CDR3 is TGTGCCAGCAGCTTCCAAGGACGGGGATTGTGGAATCAGCCCCAGCATTTT. This gives the protein CASSFQGRGLWNQPQHF.

V gene TRBV12-3 or TRBV12-4 combines with J gene TRBJ1-2; TRBD1 might be the D (6 bases). The CDR3 length is 12 residues. V was trimmed by 4 bases and J by 8 bases, leaving 11 bases between them. This CDR3 reads CASSWGPPGYTF. The CDR3, as DNA: TGTGCCAGCAGTTGGGGGCCACCGGGCTACACCTTC.

The rearrangement uses TRBV5-1 and TRBJ1-2, with a weak D call TRBD1 (5 bases). From germline, CDR1 is SGHRS and CDR2 YFSETQ. The CDR3 consists of 17 residues. The V end lost 0 bases, the J end lost 4 bases, and 19 bases lay between the germline ends. CDR3 bases: TGCGCCAGCAGCTTGGCGACACAGGAACGAAGCCTCTATGGCTACACCTTC. It specifies CASSLATQERSLYGYTF.